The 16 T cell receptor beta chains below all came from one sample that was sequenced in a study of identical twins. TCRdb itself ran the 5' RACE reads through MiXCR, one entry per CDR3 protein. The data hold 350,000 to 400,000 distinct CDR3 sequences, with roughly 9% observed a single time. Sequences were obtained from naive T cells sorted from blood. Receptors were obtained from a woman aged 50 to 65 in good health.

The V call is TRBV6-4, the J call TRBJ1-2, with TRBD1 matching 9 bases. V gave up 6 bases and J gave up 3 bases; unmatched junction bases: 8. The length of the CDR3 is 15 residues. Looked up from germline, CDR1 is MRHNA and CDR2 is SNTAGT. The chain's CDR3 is CASSTTGQGYYGYTF. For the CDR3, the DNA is TGTGCCAGCAGCACGACGGGACAGGGATACTATGGCTACACCTTC.

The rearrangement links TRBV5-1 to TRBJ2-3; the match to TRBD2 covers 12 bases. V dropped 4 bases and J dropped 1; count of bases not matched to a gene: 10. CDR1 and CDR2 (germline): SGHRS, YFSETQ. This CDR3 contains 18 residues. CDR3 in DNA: TGCGCCAGCAGCCGGCTAGCGGGAGGGCTGGCTGGCACAGATACGCAGTATTTT. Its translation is CASSRLAGGLAGTDTQYF.

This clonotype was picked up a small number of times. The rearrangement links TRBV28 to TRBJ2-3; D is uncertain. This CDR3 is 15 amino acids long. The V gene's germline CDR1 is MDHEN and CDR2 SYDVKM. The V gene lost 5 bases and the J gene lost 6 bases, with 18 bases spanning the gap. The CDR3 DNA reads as TGTGCCAGCAGTCAGACTGGGCCAGGCGCCGATACGCAGTATTTT. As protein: CASSQTGPGADTQYF.

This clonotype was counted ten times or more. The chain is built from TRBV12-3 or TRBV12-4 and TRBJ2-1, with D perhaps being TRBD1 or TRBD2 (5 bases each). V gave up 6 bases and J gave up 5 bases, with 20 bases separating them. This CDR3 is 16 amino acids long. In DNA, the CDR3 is TGTGCCAGCAGACTAGGGGTCCGGGCCTATGACAATGAGCAGTTCTTC. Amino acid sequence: CASRLGVRAYDNEQFF.

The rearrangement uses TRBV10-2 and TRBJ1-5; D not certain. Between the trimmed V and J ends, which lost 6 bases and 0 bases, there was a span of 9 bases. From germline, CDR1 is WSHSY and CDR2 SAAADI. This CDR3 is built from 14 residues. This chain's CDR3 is CASRDGPSNQPQHF. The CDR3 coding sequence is TGCGCCAGCAGGGACGGACCTAGCAATCAGCCCCAGCATTTT.

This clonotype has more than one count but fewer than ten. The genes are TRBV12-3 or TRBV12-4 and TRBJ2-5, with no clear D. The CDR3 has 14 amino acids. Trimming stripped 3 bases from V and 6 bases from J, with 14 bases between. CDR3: CASSLGYQDQTQYF. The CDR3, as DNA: TGTGCCAGCAGTTTGGGGTACCAAGATCAGACCCAGTACTTC.

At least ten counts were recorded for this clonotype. The CDR3 region is CSVHPGDTQYF. CDR3 sequence (DNA): TGCAGCGTTCATCCTGGAGATACGCAGTATTTT. The V gene is TRBV29-1, the J gene TRBJ2-3; D uncertain. Germline lookup yields CDR1 SQVTM and CDR2 ANQGSEA. This CDR3 contains 11 residues. With 5 bases removed from V and 5 bases from J, the gap between germline ends came to 8 bases.

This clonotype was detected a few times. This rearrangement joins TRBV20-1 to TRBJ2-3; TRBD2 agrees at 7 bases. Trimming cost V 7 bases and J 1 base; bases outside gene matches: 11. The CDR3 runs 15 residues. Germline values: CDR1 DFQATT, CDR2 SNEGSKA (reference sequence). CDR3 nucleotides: TGCAGTGTCCTCAGTGGGCTAGCGGGCACAGATACGCAGTATTTT. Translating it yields CSVLSGLAGTDTQYF.

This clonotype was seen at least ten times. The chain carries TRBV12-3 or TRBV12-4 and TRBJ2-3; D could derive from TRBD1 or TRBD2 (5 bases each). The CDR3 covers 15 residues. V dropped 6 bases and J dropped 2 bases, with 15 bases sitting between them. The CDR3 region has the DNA TGTGCCAGCAGCCCCACGTGGGGGAACACAGATACGCAGTATTTT. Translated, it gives CASSPTWGNTDTQYF.

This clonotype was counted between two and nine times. The CDR3 here is CSARGTSGTYEQYV. The CDR3 DNA follows: TGCAGTGCTCGTGGGACTAGCGGAACCTACGAGCAGTACGTC. J is TRBJ2-7 and V is TRBV20-1; TRBD2 matches at 11 bases. Germline CDR1 DFQATT, CDR2 SNEGSKA (reference sequence). V lost 5 bases to trimming and J lost 2 bases; unmatched junction nucleotides: 5. This CDR3 has 14 amino acids.

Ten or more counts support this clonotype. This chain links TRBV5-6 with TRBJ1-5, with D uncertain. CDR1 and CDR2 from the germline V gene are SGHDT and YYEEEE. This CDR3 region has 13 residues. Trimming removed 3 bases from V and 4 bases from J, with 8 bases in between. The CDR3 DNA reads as TGTGCCAGCAGCTGGGGTGGGAATCAGCCCCAGCATTTT. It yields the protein CASSWGGNQPQHF.

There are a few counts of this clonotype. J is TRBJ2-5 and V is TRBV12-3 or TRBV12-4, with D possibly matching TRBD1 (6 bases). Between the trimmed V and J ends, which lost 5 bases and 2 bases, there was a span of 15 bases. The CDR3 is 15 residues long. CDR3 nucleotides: TGTGCCAGCAGTCTCCCTTGGGACAAACAAGAGACCCAGTACTTC. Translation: CASSLPWDKQETQYF.

This CDR3 is CASSLGRGGRVDNEQFF. The CDR3 region has the DNA TGTGCCAGCAGCTTAGGTCGCGGCGGGAGAGTGGACAATGAGCAGTTCTTC. The chain uses TRBV11-2 and TRBJ2-1; TRBD2 matches 7 bases. Germline CDR1 is SGHAT and CDR2 is FQNNGV. Trimming removed 1 base from V and 5 bases from J; junction bases left unmatched: 11. CDR3 length equals 17 residues.

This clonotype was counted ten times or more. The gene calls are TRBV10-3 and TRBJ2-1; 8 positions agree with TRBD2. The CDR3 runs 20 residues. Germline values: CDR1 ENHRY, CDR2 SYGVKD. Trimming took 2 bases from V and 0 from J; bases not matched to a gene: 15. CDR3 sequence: CAISERGGGLGRSSYNEQFF. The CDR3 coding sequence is TGTGCCATCAGTGAGCGGGGGGGGGGCTTGGGACGGAGCTCCTACAATGAGCAGTTCTTC.

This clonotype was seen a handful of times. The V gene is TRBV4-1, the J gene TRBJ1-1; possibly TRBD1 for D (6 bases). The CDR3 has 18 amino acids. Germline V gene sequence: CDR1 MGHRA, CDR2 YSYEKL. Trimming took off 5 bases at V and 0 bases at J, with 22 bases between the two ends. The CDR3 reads CASSFNGGAEGMNTEAFF. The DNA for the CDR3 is TGCGCCAGCAGCTTTAACGGGGGGGCCGAAGGGATGAACACTGAAGCTTTCTTT.

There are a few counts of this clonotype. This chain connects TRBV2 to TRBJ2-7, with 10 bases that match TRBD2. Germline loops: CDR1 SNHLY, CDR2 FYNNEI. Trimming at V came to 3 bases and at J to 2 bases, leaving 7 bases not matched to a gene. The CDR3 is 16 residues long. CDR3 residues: CASSDGRGLATYEQYV. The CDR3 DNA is TGTGCCAGCAGTGACGGTCGGGGACTAGCGACCTACGAGCAGTACGTC.